This record covers a single T cell receptor beta chain. Per the original methods: How many nucleated cells were present was estimated from reference gene primer amplification. Clones were sequenced by immunoSEQ multiplex PCR, and TCRdb holds only the in-frame ones, with some missing. That table is the source of V, J and clone size, and D and trimming were worked out from the DNA. The profile shows some 97,000 clones, over 85% of them singletons. These data originate in a study of blood T cell repertoires in COVID-19. At the level of the study: From the United States, Italy and Spain came samples of acute and convalescent COVID-19. Sources were T cells, B-cell-depleted T cells, or PBMCs; the material itself was cDNA or gDNA.

The CDR3 is 14 amino acids. The V and J ends lost 4 bases and 7 bases, in that order; junction bases with no gene match: 7. Germline V CDR1 and CDR2: SEHNR, FQNEAQ (reference sequence). The clonotype was recovered from a man in his sixties or seventies with acute or convalescent COVID-19. Sequencing used peripheral blood. This chain links TRBV7-9 with TRBJ1-5; 7 nucleotides align to TRBD1. The CDR3 region is CASSSGTVSQPQHF. CDR3 bases: TGTGCCAGCAGCTCCGGGACAGTATCACAGCCCCAGCATTTT. Combining the CDR3 with reference TRBV7-9 and TRBJ1-5 gives the whole variable domain DTGVSQNPRHKITKRGQNVTFRCDPISEHNRLYWYRQTLGQGPEFLTYFQNEAQLEKSRLLSDRFSAERPKGSFSTLEIQRTEQGDSAMYLCASSSGTVSQPQHFGDGTRLSIL.